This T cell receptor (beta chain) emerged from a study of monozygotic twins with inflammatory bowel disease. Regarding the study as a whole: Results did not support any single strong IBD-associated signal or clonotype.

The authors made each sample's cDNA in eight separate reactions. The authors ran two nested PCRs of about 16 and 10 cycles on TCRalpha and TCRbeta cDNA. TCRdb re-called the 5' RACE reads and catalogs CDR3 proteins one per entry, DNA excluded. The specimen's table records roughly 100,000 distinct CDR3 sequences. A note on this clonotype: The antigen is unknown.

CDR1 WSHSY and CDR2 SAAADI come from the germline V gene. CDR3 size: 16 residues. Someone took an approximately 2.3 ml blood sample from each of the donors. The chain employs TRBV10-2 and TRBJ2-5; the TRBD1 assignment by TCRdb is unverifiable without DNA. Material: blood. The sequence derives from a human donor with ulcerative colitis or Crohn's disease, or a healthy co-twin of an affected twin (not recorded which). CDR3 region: CATRPSGTTYQETQYF.